This T cell receptor (beta chain) was sequenced during a study of blood T cell repertoires in COVID-19. Background on the study: COVID-19 samples collected from the United States, Italy and Spain covered acute and convalescent phases. PBMCs, B-cell-depleted T cells, or T cells were the source of the cDNA or gDNA that made up the material.

Deletions cut 3 bases from V and 4 bases from J, with 4 bases between. CDR3 length: 11 residues. Germline V gives CDR1 KGHSH, CDR2 LQKENI. In the authors' methods: Nucleated cell counts were estimated from reference gene primer amplification. Libraries were prepared by immunoSEQ multiplex PCR; TCRdb keeps only in-frame clonotypes and omits some of them. From that table come the V and J calls and clone size; the DNA was used to work out D and trimming. The top ten clones hold roughly 6% of a sample with 55,000 to 80,000 clones, 80% to 90% of them seen once. The sequenced sample consisted of peripheral blood. This chain links TRBV18 with TRBJ2-7; D is undetermined. This clonotype was sampled from a human donor in a cohort sampled during active COVID-19. The CDR3 spells CASSPGYEQYF. The CDR3 nucleotides read TGTGCCAGCTCACCCGGGTACGAGCAGTACTTC.